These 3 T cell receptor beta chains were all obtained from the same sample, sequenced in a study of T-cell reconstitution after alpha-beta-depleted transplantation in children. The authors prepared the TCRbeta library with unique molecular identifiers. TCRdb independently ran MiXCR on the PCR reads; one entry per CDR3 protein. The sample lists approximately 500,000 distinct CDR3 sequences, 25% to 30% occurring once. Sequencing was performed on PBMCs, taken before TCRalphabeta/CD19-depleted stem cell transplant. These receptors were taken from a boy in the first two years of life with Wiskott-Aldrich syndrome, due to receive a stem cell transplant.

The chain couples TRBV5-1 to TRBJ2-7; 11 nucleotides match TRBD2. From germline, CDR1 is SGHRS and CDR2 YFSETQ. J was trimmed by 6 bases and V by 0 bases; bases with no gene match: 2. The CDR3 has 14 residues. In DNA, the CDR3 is TGCGCCAGCAGCTTGGGACTAGCGGGACTCGAGCAGTACTTC. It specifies CASSLGLAGLEQYF.

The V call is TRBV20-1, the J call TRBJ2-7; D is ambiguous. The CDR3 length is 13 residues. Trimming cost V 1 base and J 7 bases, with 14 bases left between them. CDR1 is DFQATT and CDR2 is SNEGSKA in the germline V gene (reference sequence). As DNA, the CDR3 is TGCAGTGCTAGAGGACGGCTGGGATGGGAGCAGTACTTC. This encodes CSARGRLGWEQYF.

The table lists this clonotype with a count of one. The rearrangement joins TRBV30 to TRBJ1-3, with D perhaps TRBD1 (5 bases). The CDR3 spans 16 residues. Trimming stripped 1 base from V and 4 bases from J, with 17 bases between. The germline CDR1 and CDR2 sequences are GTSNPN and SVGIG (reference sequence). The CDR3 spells CAWSGVLRVQGNTIYF. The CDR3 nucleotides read TGTGCCTGGAGTGGCGTTCTCAGGGTGCAAGGAAACACCATATATTTT.